These T cell receptor beta chains were read from a single sample in a study of sequential checkpoint blockade in melanoma. Measured with immunoSEQ multiplex PCR; TCRdb has only the in-frame clones, and not every one. The top ten clones hold around 14% of a sample with approximately 2,900 clones, approximately 20% of them seen once. The source material was tumor tissue (inferred from file names), sampled from a patient given nivolumab and ipilimumab in sequence. These receptors were taken from a human donor with melanoma. Both conserved end residues are part of each CDR3. The order of the fields is V gene, D gene, J gene, clone size, CDR3 DNA, CDR3 protein. D genes are given only for firm matches. Rows may omit the clone size; those that give it use once, few, many or a size class.

v_call: TRBV11-3
d_call: .
j_call: TRBJ1-2
clone_size: many
cdr3_nt: TGTGCCAGCAGCCAAGGGGGGCAGCTAGCTAACTATGGCTACACCTTC
cdr3_aa: CASSQGGQLANYGYTF

v_call: TRBV6-8
d_call: .
j_call: TRBJ1-3
clone_size: few
cdr3_nt: TGTGCCAGCCGACCAGGGGGAAACACCATATATTTT
cdr3_aa: CASRPGGNTIYF

v_call: TRBV6-8
d_call: .
j_call: TRBJ2-7
clone_size: few
cdr3_nt: TGTGCCAGCAGTTACTCAAGAGGGTGGGAGCAGTACTTC
cdr3_aa: CASSYSRGWEQYF

v_call: TRBV6-8
d_call: TRBD1
j_call: TRBJ2-2
clone_size: medium-sized
cdr3_nt: TGTGCCATCTCGACAGGGGGCTCGTATAGGGGCGGGGAGCTGTTTTTT
cdr3_aa: CAISTGGSYRGGELFF

v_call: TRBV30
d_call: .
j_call: TRBJ1-3
clone_size: few
cdr3_nt: TGTGCCTGGTCAAGGGCGACTGGAAACACCATATATTTT
cdr3_aa: CAWSRATGNTIYF

v_call: TRBV29-1
d_call: .
j_call: TRBJ2-6
clone_size: .
cdr3_nt: TGCAGCGTTGAGGCTGGGGGGGCCAACGTCCTGACTTTC
cdr3_aa: CSVEAGGANVLTF

v_call: TRBV6-8
d_call: .
j_call: TRBJ1-4
clone_size: few
cdr3_nt: TGTGCCAGCAGTTACCCCGGGCACGCGAATGAAAAACTGTTTTTT
cdr3_aa: CASSYPGHANEKLFF

v_call: TRBV5-1
d_call: .
j_call: TRBJ1-6
clone_size: .
cdr3_nt: TGCGCCAGCAGCTTGGGTGCAGATACTTATTCACCCCTCCACTTT
cdr3_aa: CASSLGADTYSPLHF

v_call: TRBV11-3
d_call: TRBD1
j_call: TRBJ1-1
clone_size: many
cdr3_nt: TGTGCCAGCAGCCATGAAACCGGGACAGACACTGAAGCTTTCTTT
cdr3_aa: CASSHETGTDTEAFF

v_call: TRBV11-3
d_call: .
j_call: TRBJ2-5
clone_size: few
cdr3_nt: TGTGCCAGCAGCCCATCCGCCGCAGGCCGCGGGTACCAAGAGACCCAGTACTTC
cdr3_aa: CASSPSAAGRGYQETQYF

v_call: TRBV19
d_call: .
j_call: TRBJ1-2
clone_size: .
cdr3_nt: TGTGCCAGTAGCACAAGAACAGGGCAGGGTGGCTACACCTTC
cdr3_aa: CASSTRTGQGGYTF

v_call: TRBV6-8
d_call: .
j_call: TRBJ1-2
clone_size: few
cdr3_nt: TGTGCCAGCAGAGACTCAGGGGCGAGTATCTATGGCTACACCTTC
cdr3_aa: CASRDSGASIYGYTF

v_call: TRBV28
d_call: .
j_call: TRBJ1-2
clone_size: .
cdr3_nt: TGTGCCAGCAGTCACAGACAGGCCTCTCTAATCGCGGGATACTATGGCTACACCTTC
cdr3_aa: CASSHRQASLIAGYYGYTF

v_call: TRBV11-3
d_call: .
j_call: TRBJ1-1
clone_size: medium-sized
cdr3_nt: TGTGCCAGCAGCTTAGTCAATTTGGAGGTCACTGAAGCTTTCTTT
cdr3_aa: CASSLVNLEVTEAFF

v_call: TRBV6-8
d_call: .
j_call: TRBJ2-7
clone_size: .
cdr3_nt: TGTGCCAGCAGCTCGCCCGCGGGCGAGCAGTACTTC
cdr3_aa: CASSSPAGEQYF

v_call: TRBV11-3
d_call: .
j_call: TRBJ2-7
clone_size: medium-sized
cdr3_nt: TGTGCCAGCAGCTTAGGCCCTCATAAGGCCTCCTACGAGCAGTACTTC
cdr3_aa: CASSLGPHKASYEQYF

v_call: TRBV11-3
d_call: TRBD2
j_call: TRBJ2-5
clone_size: medium-sized
cdr3_nt: TGTGCCAGCAGCCAAGGGACTAGCGGGGAACACCAAGAGACCCAGTACTTC
cdr3_aa: CASSQGTSGEHQETQYF

v_call: TRBV6-8
d_call: .
j_call: TRBJ2-3
clone_size: .
cdr3_nt: TGTGCCAGCAGCGGACCCGGCACAGATACGCAGTATTTT
cdr3_aa: CASSGPGTDTQYF

v_call: TRBV14
d_call: .
j_call: TRBJ1-1
clone_size: .
cdr3_nt: TGTGCCAGCAGCCAACGGACCGAGAGAGCTTTCTTT
cdr3_aa: CASSQRTERAFF

v_call: TRBV6-8
d_call: .
j_call: TRBJ1-5
clone_size: few
cdr3_nt: TGTGCCAGCAGTTACCGGACAGCGCAGCCCCAGCATTTT
cdr3_aa: CASSYRTAQPQHF

v_call: TRBV4-1
d_call: .
j_call: TRBJ2-7
clone_size: few
cdr3_nt: TGCGCCAGCAGCCAACAGAGAGGGTACGAGCAGTACTTC
cdr3_aa: CASSQQRGYEQYF

v_call: TRBV6-8
d_call: TRBD1
j_call: TRBJ2-7
clone_size: few
cdr3_nt: TGTGCCAGCAGCTCGGACAGGGCCGAGCAGTACTTC
cdr3_aa: CASSSDRAEQYF

v_call: TRBV28
d_call: .
j_call: TRBJ1-3
clone_size: few
cdr3_nt: TGTGCCAGCAGTTCTCTTCTTTCAGGGGAAGCTGGAAACACCATATATTTT
cdr3_aa: CASSSLLSGEAGNTIYF

v_call: TRBV10-2
d_call: TRBD2
j_call: TRBJ2-1
clone_size: .
cdr3_nt: TGCGCCAGCAGCCTTCTAGCGGGGGGTTACAATGAGCAGTTCTTC
cdr3_aa: CASSLLAGGYNEQFF

v_call: TRBV11-3
d_call: TRBD1
j_call: TRBJ2-6
clone_size: few
cdr3_nt: TGTGCCAGCAGCGCCGGGACAGGCGGGGCCAACGTCCTGACTTTC
cdr3_aa: CASSAGTGGANVLTF

v_call: TRBV28
d_call: .
j_call: TRBJ2-6
clone_size: few
cdr3_nt: TGTGCCAGCAGTGGCAGGGTGGAAGGGGCCAACGTCCTGACTTTC
cdr3_aa: CASSGRVEGANVLTF

v_call: TRBV6-8
d_call: .
j_call: TRBJ2-7
clone_size: few
cdr3_nt: TGTGCCACCAATCAACCCGGCAGCTCCTACGAGCAGTACTTC
cdr3_aa: CATNQPGSSYEQYF

v_call: TRBV11-3
d_call: .
j_call: TRBJ1-2
clone_size: many
cdr3_nt: TGTGCCAGCAGCTACGGGACTGCCCCCTATGGCTACACCTTC
cdr3_aa: CASSYGTAPYGYTF

v_call: TRBV11-3
d_call: .
j_call: TRBJ1-4
clone_size: .
cdr3_nt: TGTGCCAGCAGCTTGACATCAACTAATGAAAAACTGTTTTTT
cdr3_aa: CASSLTSTNEKLFF